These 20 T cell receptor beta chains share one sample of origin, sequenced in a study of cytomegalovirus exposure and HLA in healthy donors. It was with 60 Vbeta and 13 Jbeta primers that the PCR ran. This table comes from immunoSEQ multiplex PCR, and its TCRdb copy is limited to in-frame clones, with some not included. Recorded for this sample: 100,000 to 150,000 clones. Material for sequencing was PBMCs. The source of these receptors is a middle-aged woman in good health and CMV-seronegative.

Here the CDR3 reads CASSLEGVQTGELFF. As DNA, the CDR3 is TGTGCCAGCAGCTTAGAAGGGGTTCAAACCGGGGAGCTGTTTTTT. The chain employs TRBV7-2 and TRBJ2-2; possible D gene TRBD1, 5 bases. CDR1 is SGHTA, CDR2 FQGNSA, per germline. Trimming stripped 1 base from V and 5 bases from J, with 11 bases between. The CDR3 spans 15 residues.

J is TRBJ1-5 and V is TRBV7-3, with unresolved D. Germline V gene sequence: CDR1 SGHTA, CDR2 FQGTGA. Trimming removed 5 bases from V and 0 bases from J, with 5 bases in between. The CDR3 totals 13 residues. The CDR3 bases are TGTGCCAGCAGCCCCGGTAGCAATCAGCCCCAGCATTTT. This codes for CASSPGSNQPQHF. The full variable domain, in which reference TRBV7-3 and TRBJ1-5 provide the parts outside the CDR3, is GAGVSQTPSNKVTEKGKYVELRCDPISGHTALYWYRQSLGQGPEFLIYFQGTGAADDSGLPNDRFFAVRPEGSVSTLKIQRTERGDSAVYLCASSPGSNQPQHFGDGTRLSIL.

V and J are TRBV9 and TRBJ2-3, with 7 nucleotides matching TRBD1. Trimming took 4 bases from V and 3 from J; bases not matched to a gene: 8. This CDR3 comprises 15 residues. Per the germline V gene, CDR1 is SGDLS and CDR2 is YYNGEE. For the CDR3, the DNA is TGTGCCAGCAGCCCACTGACAGGGCTTACAGATACGCAGTATTTT. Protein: CASSPLTGLTDTQYF.

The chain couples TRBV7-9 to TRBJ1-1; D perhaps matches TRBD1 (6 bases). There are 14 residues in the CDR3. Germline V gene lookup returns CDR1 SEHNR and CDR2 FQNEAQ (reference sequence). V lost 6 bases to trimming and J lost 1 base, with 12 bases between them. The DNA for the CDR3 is TGTGCCAGCAGTTACACAGGGAAGAACACTGAAGCTTTCTTT. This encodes CASSYTGKNTEAFF.

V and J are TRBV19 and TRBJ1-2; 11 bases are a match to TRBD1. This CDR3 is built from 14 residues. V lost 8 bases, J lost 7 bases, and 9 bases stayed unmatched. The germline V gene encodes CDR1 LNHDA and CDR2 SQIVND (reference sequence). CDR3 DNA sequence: TGTGCCAGTGGCCGGGACAGGGGGTCGAGTGGCTACACCTTC. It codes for CASGRDRGSSGYTF.

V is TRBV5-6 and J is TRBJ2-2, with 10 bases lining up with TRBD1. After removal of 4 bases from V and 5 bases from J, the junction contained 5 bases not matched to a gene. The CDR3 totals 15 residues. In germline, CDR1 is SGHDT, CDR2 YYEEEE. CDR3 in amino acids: CASSPGTGVTGELFF. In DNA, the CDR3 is TGTGCCAGCAGCCCCGGGACAGGGGTAACCGGGGAGCTGTTTTTT.

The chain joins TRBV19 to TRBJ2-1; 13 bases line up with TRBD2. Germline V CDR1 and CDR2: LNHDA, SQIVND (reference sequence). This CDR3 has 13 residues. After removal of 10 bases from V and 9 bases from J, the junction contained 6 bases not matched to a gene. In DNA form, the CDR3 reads TGTGCCACAACTAGCGGGGGGGCCCTTGAGCAGTTCTTC. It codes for CATTSGGALEQFF.

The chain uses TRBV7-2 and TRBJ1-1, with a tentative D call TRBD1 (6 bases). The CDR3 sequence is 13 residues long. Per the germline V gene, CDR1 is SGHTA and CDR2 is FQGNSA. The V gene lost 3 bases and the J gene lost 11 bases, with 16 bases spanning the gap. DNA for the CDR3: TGTGCCAGCAGCTTCCCAGGTAGGGGGGGCGCTTTCTTT. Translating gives CASSFPGRGGAFF.

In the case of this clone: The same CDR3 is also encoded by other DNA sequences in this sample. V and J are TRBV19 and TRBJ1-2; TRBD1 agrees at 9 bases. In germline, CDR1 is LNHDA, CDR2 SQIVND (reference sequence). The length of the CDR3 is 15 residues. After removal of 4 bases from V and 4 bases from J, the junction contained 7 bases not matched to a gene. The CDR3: CASSTDRGRSYGYTF. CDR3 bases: TGTGCCAGTAGTACGGACAGGGGACGAAGCTATGGCTACACCTTC.

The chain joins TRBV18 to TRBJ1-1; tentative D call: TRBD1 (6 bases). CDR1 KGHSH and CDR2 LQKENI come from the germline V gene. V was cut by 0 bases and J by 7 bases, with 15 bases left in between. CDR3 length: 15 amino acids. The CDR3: CASSPPDRATSEAFF. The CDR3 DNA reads TGTGCCAGCTCACCACCGGACAGAGCGACCAGTGAAGCTTTCTTT.

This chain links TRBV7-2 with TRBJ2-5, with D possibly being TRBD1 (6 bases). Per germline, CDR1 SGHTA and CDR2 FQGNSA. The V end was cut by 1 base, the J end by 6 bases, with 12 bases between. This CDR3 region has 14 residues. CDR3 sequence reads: CASSLGGTKKTQYF. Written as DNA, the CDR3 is TGTGCCAGCAGCTTAGGTGGGACAAAGAAGACCCAGTACTTC.

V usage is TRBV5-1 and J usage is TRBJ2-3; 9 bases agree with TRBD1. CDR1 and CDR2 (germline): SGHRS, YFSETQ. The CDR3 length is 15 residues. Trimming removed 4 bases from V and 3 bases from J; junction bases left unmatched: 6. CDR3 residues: CASSQDRGATDTQYF. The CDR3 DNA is TGCGCCAGCAGCCAGGACAGGGGCGCTACAGATACGCAGTATTTT.

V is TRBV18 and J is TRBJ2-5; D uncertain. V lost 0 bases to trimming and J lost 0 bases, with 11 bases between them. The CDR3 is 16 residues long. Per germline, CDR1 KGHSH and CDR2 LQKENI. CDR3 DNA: TGTGCCAGCTCACCACCGACACGTGTGTACCAAGAGACCCAGTACTTC. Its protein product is CASSPPTRVYQETQYF.

CDR3 sequence (DNA): TGTGCCAGCAGCTTTGCCGGGACAGGGGCCTACGAGCAGTACTTC. Amino acid sequence: CASSFAGTGAYEQYF. This chain uses TRBV5-6 with TRBJ2-7, with 10 bases aligning to TRBD1. Per germline, CDR1 SGHDT and CDR2 YYEEEE. CDR3 length equals 15 residues. With 2 bases clipped from V and 2 bases from J, the junction kept 4 bases outside the gene matches.

The CDR3 sequence: CASSTGQGAREAFF. CDR3 DNA sequence: TGTGCCAGCAGTACTGGACAGGGGGCGCGCGAAGCTTTCTTT. This rearrangement joins TRBV28 to TRBJ1-1; 11 bases map to TRBD1. Germline V gene sequence: CDR1 MDHEN, CDR2 SYDVKM. The ends lost 5 bases at V and 8 bases at J; junction bases unmatched: 7. This CDR3 spans 14 amino acids. Drawing the rest from reference TRBV28 and TRBJ1-1, the complete variable domain is DVKVTQSSRYLVKRTGEKVFLECVQDMDHENMFWYRQDPGLGLRLIYFSYDVKMKEKGDIPEGYSVSREKKERFSLILESASTNQTSMYLCASSTGQGAREAFFGQGTRLTVV.

CDR3 coding DNA: TGCGCCAGCAGCTCGGGGGGGAGTAACACCGGGGAGCTGTTTTTT. Translation gives CASSSGGSNTGELFF. The chain employs TRBV5-1 and TRBJ2-2, with 8 bases that match TRBD2. Germline CDR1 SGHRS, CDR2 YFSETQ. Trimming cost V 3 bases and J 2 bases; bases outside gene matches: 3. This CDR3 region has 15 residues.

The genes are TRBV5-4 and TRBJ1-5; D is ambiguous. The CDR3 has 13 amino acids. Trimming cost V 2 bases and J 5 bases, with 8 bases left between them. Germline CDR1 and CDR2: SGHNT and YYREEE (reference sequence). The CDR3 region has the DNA TGTGCCAGCAGCTTCGGGGTTGATCAGCCCCAGCATTTT. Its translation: CASSFGVDQPQHF.

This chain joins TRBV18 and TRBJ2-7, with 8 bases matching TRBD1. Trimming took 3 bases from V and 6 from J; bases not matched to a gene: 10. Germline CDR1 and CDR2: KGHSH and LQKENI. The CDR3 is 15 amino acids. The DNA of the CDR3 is TGTGCCAGCTCACCCCTGACAGGGGAGAACTCCGAGCAGTACGTC. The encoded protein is CASSPLTGENSEQYV.

The CDR3 is CASSPGGVLPLHF. CDR3 DNA: TGTGCCAGCAGCCCGGGAGGGGTCCTGCCCCTCCACTTT. J is TRBJ1-6 and V is TRBV5-5; maybe TRBD1 (5 bases). Trimming took off 4 bases at V and 13 bases at J, with 15 bases between the two ends. This CDR3 has 13 amino acids. Per germline, CDR1 SGHKS and CDR2 YYEKEE (reference sequence).

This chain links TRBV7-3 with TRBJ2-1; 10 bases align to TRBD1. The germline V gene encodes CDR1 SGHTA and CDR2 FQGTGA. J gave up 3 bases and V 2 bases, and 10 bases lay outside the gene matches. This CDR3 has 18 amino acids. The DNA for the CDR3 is TGTGCCAGCAGCTTAGGGGGGAGGACAGGGGGAGACTACAATGAGCAGTTCTTC. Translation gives CASSLGGRTGGDYNEQFF.